A selection of T cell receptor beta chains follows, all from one sample in a study of cytomegalovirus exposure and HLA in healthy donors. Profiling relied on immunoSEQ multiplex PCR, and the TCRdb table lists in-frame clones only, not all of them. The table records about 100,000 clones, more than 70% of them present only once. Specimen: PBMCs. Source of these receptors: a male donor in good health and CMV-seropositive. Each CDR3 is given with its conserved first and last residue. D genes are given only for firm matches. Clone size, where shown, is once, few, many, or a class for clones that have expanded.

D: TRBD1
J: TRBJ1-5
size: .
V: TRBV6-1
CDR3: CASRETGEGQPQHF
DNA: TGTGCCAGCAGGGAGACAGGGGAAGGGCAGCCCCAGCATTTT

D: .
J: TRBJ2-4
size: .
V: TRBV5-4
CDR3: CASRLRAGGADIQYF
DNA: TGTGCCAGCAGGCTCAGGGCTGGCGGTGCGGACATTCAGTACTTC

D: .
J: TRBJ2-1
size: .
V: TRBV6-5
CDR3: CASSSLGGSSYNEQFF
DNA: TGTGCCAGCAGTTCTCTAGGGGGAAGCTCCTACAATGAGCAGTTCTTC

D: .
J: TRBJ2-7
size: .
V: TRBV9
CDR3: CASSVTGDSPYEQYF
DNA: TGTGCCAGCAGCGTCACCGGGGATAGTCCCTACGAGCAGTACTTC

D: .
J: TRBJ2-7
size: .
V: TRBV6-5
CDR3: CASSYAGQGGYEQYF
DNA: TGTGCCAGCAGTTACGCTGGGCAGGGTGGGTACGAGCAGTACTTC

D: .
J: TRBJ2-5
size: few
V: TRBV7-3
CDR3: CASALGETQYF
DNA: TGTGCCAGCGCCCTCGGGGAGACCCAGTACTTC

D: .
J: TRBJ2-4
size: .
V: TRBV18
CDR3: CASSNRGGNIQYF
DNA: TGTGCCAGCTCAAACAGGGGAGGAAACATTCAGTACTTC

D: TRBD2
J: TRBJ2-1
size: .
V: TRBV18
CDR3: CASSPGTSGSNEQFF
DNA: TGTGCCAGCTCACCAGGGACTAGCGGGAGCAATGAGCAGTTCTTC

D: TRBD2
J: TRBJ2-3
size: .
V: TRBV2
CDR3: CASRGTSGSDTQYF
DNA: TGTGCCAGCAGAGGGACTAGCGGGAGTGATACGCAGTATTTT

D: .
J: TRBJ2-3
size: few
V: TRBV5-6
CDR3: CASSYGTDFTDTQYF
DNA: TGTGCCAGCAGCTACGGGACTGACTTCACAGATACGCAGTATTTT

D: .
J: TRBJ2-7
size: .
V: TRBV7-2
CDR3: CASSPQGGSYEQYF
DNA: TGTGCCAGCAGCCCCCAGGGGGGCTCCTACGAGCAGTACTTC

D: TRBD1
J: TRBJ1-1
size: .
V: TRBV6-5
CDR3: CASSWTGVGTEAFF
DNA: TGTGCCAGCAGCTGGACAGGGGTCGGCACTGAAGCTTTCTTT

D: .
J: TRBJ1-6
size: once
V: TRBV5-1
CDR3: CASSLNGQNYNSPLHF
DNA: TGCGCCAGCAGCTTGAATGGACAGAACTATAATTCACCCCTCCACTTT

D: TRBD1
J: TRBJ1-2
size: .
V: TRBV29-1
CDR3: CSVETGTYGYTF
DNA: TGCAGCGTCGAGACAGGGACCTATGGCTACACCTTC

D: TRBD2
J: TRBJ2-7
size: .
V: TRBV10-3
CDR3: CAITPTSSTYEQYF
DNA: TGTGCCATCACCCCGACTAGCAGTACCTACGAGCAGTACTTC

D: .
J: TRBJ2-2
size: .
V: TRBV4-2
CDR3: CASSPYSSAGELFF
DNA: TGTGCCAGCAGCCCATACTCTAGCGCCGGGGAGCTGTTTTTT

D: TRBD2
J: TRBJ2-7
size: .
V: TRBV5-1
CDR3: CASSLVFGLGFHEQYF
DNA: TGCGCCAGCAGCTTGGTTTTCGGACTAGGGTTCCACGAGCAGTACTTC

D: TRBD2
J: TRBJ2-2
size: .
V: TRBV4-3
CDR3: CASSQERWLAGAGELFF
DNA: TGCGCCAGCAGCCAAGAAAGGTGGCTAGCGGGAGCCGGGGAGCTGTTTTTT

D: .
J: TRBJ1-6
size: .
V: TRBV25-1
CDR3: CASSEPGAGVNSPLHF
DNA: TGTGCCAGCAGTGAACCCGGGGCAGGGGTGAATTCACCCCTCCACTTT

D: .
J: TRBJ2-3
size: .
V: TRBV10-3
CDR3: CAISESGGHGTQYF
DNA: TGTGCCATCAGTGAGTCGGGGGGGCACGGTACGCAGTATTTT

D: .
J: TRBJ1-1
size: .
V: TRBV19
CDR3: CASSPPGWPEAFF
DNA: TGTGCCAGTAGTCCCCCGGGATGGCCTGAAGCTTTCTTT

D: TRBD2
J: TRBJ2-1
size: few
V: TRBV6-5
CDR3: CASSYGGLADEQFF
DNA: TGTGCCAGCAGTTACGGGGGACTAGCGGATGAGCAGTTCTTC

D: .
J: TRBJ2-3
size: few
V: TRBV9
CDR3: CASSVASDTQYF
DNA: TGTGCCAGCAGCGTAGCGTCAGATACGCAGTATTTT

D: .
J: TRBJ2-2
size: .
V: TRBV5-1
CDR3: CASSLDPGKELFF
DNA: TGCGCCAGCAGCTTGGACCCGGGGAAGGAGCTGTTTTTT